This T cell receptor (beta chain) was captured by sequencing in a study of OX40 agonist ivuxolimab in advanced cancers. The wider study: The treatment was a fully human IgG2 OX40 agonist, ivuxolimab.

The method was immunoSEQ multiplex PCR; TCRdb's version includes in-frame clones alone and lacks a portion of them. The sample carries 65,000 to 75,000 clones, 88% recorded once. The V end lost 3 bases, the J end lost 7 bases, and 9 bases lay between the germline ends. The CDR3 is 13 amino acids. Per the germline V gene, CDR1 is MDHEN and CDR2 is SYDVKM. A single count supports this clone. The material was CD4+ or CD8+ T cells sorted from blood, obtained in a trial of the OX40 agonist ivuxolimab. V and J are TRBV28 and TRBJ1-4; D gene unclear. The sequence was obtained from an adult with an advanced solid tumor such as melanoma, head and neck, liver or kidney cancer. As DNA, the CDR3 is TGTGCCAGCAGTTTGCGACTGATTGAAAAACTGTTTTTT. Translated, it gives CASSLRLIEKLFF. The full variable domain, with the rest looked up from reference TRBV28 and TRBJ1-4, is DVKVTQSSRYLVKRTGEKVFLECVQDMDHENMFWYRQDPGLGLRLIYFSYDVKMKEKGDIPEGYSVSREKKERFSLILESASTNQTSMYLCASSLRLIEKLFFGSGTQLSVL.